These T cell receptor beta chains were read from a single sample in a study of blood T cells in healthy people across ages. TCRdb processed the 5' RACE reads anew with MiXCR; each CDR3 protein has one entry. The sample gives 950,000 to 1,200,000 distinct CDR3 sequences, 35% to 40% of which show up once; roughly 14% is in the top ten. The sequenced sample consisted of blood. Receptors were obtained from a man aged 18-30 years in good health. CDR3s include the opening cysteine and the closing phenylalanine or tryptophan. The order of the fields is J gene, V gene, D gene, clone size, CDR3 DNA, CDR3 protein. A D gene is named only where the DNA matches it firmly. Not every row has a clone size; where given, it reads once, few, many or a size class.

TRBJ1-5 TRBV7-9 NA NA TGTGCCAGCAGCTTAGGGGAGGCAGGCAATCAGCCCCAGCATTTT CASSLGEAGNQPQHF
TRBJ2-7 TRBV5-6 NA NA TGTGCCAGCAGCTTGGTTGGACAGTACTACGAGCAGTACTTC CASSLVGQYYEQYF
TRBJ2-7 TRBV5-6 NA NA TGTGCCAGCAGCTTGGCCGGGATTTCCTACGAGCAGTACTTC CASSLAGISYEQYF
TRBJ2-1 TRBV6-6 NA NA TGTGCCAGCAGTTACTCGTCCTGCAATGAGCAGTTCTTC CASSYSSCNEQFF
TRBJ1-2 TRBV12-3/TRBV12-4 NA few TGTGCCAGCAGTTTAGGTTTCGGGACTGGAAGTGGCTACACCTTC CASSLGFGTGSGYTF
TRBJ2-1 TRBV9 NA NA TGTGCCAGCAGGGGGTTGGGGGGCTCAGGGAATGAGCAGTTCTTC CASRGLGGSGNEQFF
TRBJ1-1 TRBV5-1 TRBD1 few TGCGCCAGCAGCTTAGTGACAGGGACCACTGAAGCTTTCTTT CASSLVTGTTEAFF
TRBJ1-1 TRBV6-1 NA NA TGTGCCAGCAGTCCCCAGACAGGCGGAGGCACTGAAGCTTTCTTT CASSPQTGGGTEAFF
TRBJ2-1 TRBV9 TRBD2 NA TGTGCCAGCAGCGTGGGGCTAGCGGGGGAAACCTACAATGAGCAGTTCTTC CASSVGLAGETYNEQFF
TRBJ1-4 TRBV4-2 NA few TGTGCCAGCAGCCAAGATCTTGCTAATGAAAAACTGTTTTTT CASSQDLANEKLFF
TRBJ1-1 TRBV20-1 TRBD1 few TGCAGTGCTAGAGATACAGGGACAGTAACTGAAGCTTTCTTT CSARDTGTVTEAFF
TRBJ2-3 TRBV7-2 TRBD2 NA TGTGCCAGCAGCTTAGGTGGAGCGGGGGGGATGGATACGCAGTATTTT CASSLGGAGGMDTQYF
TRBJ1-5 TRBV4-1 NA NA TGCGCCAGCAGCCAAGGGCCTCTGGCCTTGTTTAATCAGCCCCAGCATTTT CASSQGPLALFNQPQHF
TRBJ1-1 TRBV2 NA few TGTGCCGCGCGACCCGGGACATCAAACACTGAAGCTTTCTTT CAARPGTSNTEAFF
TRBJ1-2 TRBV29-1 TRBD1 NA TGCAGCGGTAACTTACAGGGGACCACTGGCTACACCTTC CSGNLQGTTGYTF
TRBJ2-1 TRBV6-2/TRBV6-3 TRBD1 few TGTGCCAGCAGTTATGACCCCGTTAGGGACAGGTTCTACAATGAGCAGTTCTTC CASSYDPVRDRFYNEQFF
TRBJ1-1 TRBV3-1 TRBD1 NA TGTGCCAGCAGCCAACCGGGGACAGAACTGAACACTGAAGCTTTCTTT CASSQPGTELNTEAFF
TRBJ2-1 TRBV20-1 NA NA TGCAGTGCTAGGGTCGCGCGACATCTAAATAACAATGAGCAGTTCTTC CSARVARHLNNNEQFF
TRBJ2-2 TRBV12-3/TRBV12-4 TRBD1 few TGTGCCAGCAGTTTCACAGGGGTAGCCGGGGAGCTGTTTTTT CASSFTGVAGELFF
TRBJ2-1 TRBV5-1 NA many TGCGCCAGCGGAAACCGCGGCAATGAGCAGTTCTTC CASGNRGNEQFF
TRBJ2-3 TRBV4-3 NA NA TGCGCCAGCAGCCAAGAGGGCAGCGTAAGCACAGATACGCAGTATTTT CASSQEGSVSTDTQYF
TRBJ1-5 TRBV2 TRBD1 NA TGTGCCAGCAGTGAGCCCAGGGGGCTCAATCAGCCCCAGCATTTT CASSEPRGLNQPQHF
TRBJ1-2 TRBV20-1 NA few TGCAGTGCTGGTTACAGGGCTGGCTACACCTTC CSAGYRAGYTF
TRBJ2-2 TRBV10-2 NA few TGCGCCAGCAGGGAAGGAAGATCCCGCGGGGAGCTGTTTTTT CASREGRSRGELFF
TRBJ2-5 TRBV29-1 TRBD2 NA TGCAGCACACGGACTAGCGGGGGAGAGACCCAGTACTTC CSTRTSGGETQYF
TRBJ2-7 TRBV3-1 TRBD1 NA TGTGCCAGCAGCCAATTGGGAGACAGGGTGATGTACTTC CASSQLGDRVMYF
TRBJ1-4 TRBV4-3 NA NA TGCGCCAGCAGCCAAGCAGGGCGTGAAAAACTGTTTTTT CASSQAGREKLFF
TRBJ1-2 TRBV6-2/TRBV6-3 NA NA TGTGCCAGCATCCCTGGGGAGGGGATGAGCTACACCTTC CASIPGEGMSYTF
TRBJ2-2 TRBV4-3 NA NA TGCGCCAGCAGCCAGGTTAACGGGGAGCTGTTTTTT CASSQVNGELFF
TRBJ1-1 TRBV5-1 TRBD1 NA TGCGCCAGCAGCGAGAACCCCACAGGGGAGAACACTGAAGCTTTCTTT CASSENPTGENTEAFF